This T cell receptor beta chain derives from a study of blood T cell repertoires in COVID-19. Background on the study: COVID-19 samples collected from the United States, Italy and Spain covered acute and convalescent phases.

V was shortened by 0 bases and J by 7 bases, with 12 bases between the two germline ends. From germline, CDR1 is ENHRY and CDR2 SYGVKD. The CDR3 has 15 residues. This table comes from immunoSEQ multiplex PCR, and its TCRdb copy is limited to in-frame clones, with some not included. Of some 140,000 clones in the sample, more than 75% were seen once. Sequenced input: peripheral blood. The clonotype was recovered from a man aged 50 to 60 with active COVID-19. V gene TRBV10-3 combines with J gene TRBJ1-4, with D hard to call. The CDR3 DNA sequence: TGTGCCATCAGTGAGTCGAGCGATCCCTCTGAAAAACTGTTTTTT. Amino acids: CAISESSDPSEKLFF.